The 6 T cell receptor beta chains in this list originate from one sample, sequenced in a study of technical replicates of blood from several donors. TCRdb keeps only in-frame clones here, not all; method: immunoSEQ multiplex PCR. The sample consists of 81,000 or so clones, just over 95% of them appearing once. The material sequenced was T cells isolated from PBMCs. These TCRs come from a human donor in good health.

V is TRBV5-1 and J is TRBJ2-6; TRBD1 aligns across 9 bases. The CDR3 is 18 amino acids. V was pared by 4 bases and J by 1 base, with 9 bases of the junction left unmatched. The germline CDR1 and CDR2 sequences are SGHRS and YFSETQ. CDR3: CASSPSTGGWSGANVLTF. The CDR3 DNA is TGCGCCAGCAGCCCCTCGACAGGGGGGTGGTCTGGGGCCAACGTCCTGACTTTC.

V gene TRBV11-3 combines with J gene TRBJ1-2; 7 bases match TRBD1. Germline V CDR1 and CDR2: SGHNT, YENEEA. After removal of 5 bases from V and 3 bases from J, the junction contained 3 bases not matched to a gene. The CDR3 has 13 amino acids. The CDR3 is CASSHRGDYGYTF. The CDR3, as DNA: TGTGCCAGCAGCCACAGGGGTGACTATGGCTACACCTTC.

The CDR3 sequence is CASSSGLAESLPYEQYF. The CDR3 DNA is TGTGCCAGCAGCTCGGGACTAGCGGAATCCTTACCCTACGAGCAGTACTTC. The chain recombines TRBV5-4 with TRBJ2-7, with TRBD2 matching over 11 bases. The CDR3 runs 17 residues. CDR1 and CDR2 (germline): SGHNT, YYREEE (reference sequence). The trim removed 3 bases at V and 2 bases at J, leaving 10 bases unmatched.

This clone was detected a few times. The rearrangement uses TRBV4-2 and TRBJ2-5, with D possibly TRBD2 on 5 matching bases. The V end was cut by 3 bases, the J end by 5 bases, with 10 bases between. This CDR3 spans 13 amino acids. From germline, CDR1 is LGHNA and CDR2 YNFKEQ. CDR3 residues: CASSHGVGETQYF. The CDR3, as DNA: TGTGCCAGCAGCCACGGGGTAGGGGAGACCCAGTACTTC.

The V gene is TRBV6-5, the J gene TRBJ1-4; a weak D match, TRBD1 (5 bases). Looked up from germline, CDR1 is MNHEY and CDR2 is SVGAGI. V lost 5 bases and J lost 8, with 15 bases in between. There are 14 residues in the CDR3. The CDR3 DNA is TGTGCCAGCAGTACGGGACTGATCGGCGAAAAACTGTTTTTT. Translating it yields CASSTGLIGEKLFF.

This chain connects TRBV2 to TRBJ1-1, with D hard to call. This CDR3 spans 11 amino acids. CDR1 is SNHLY and CDR2 is FYNNEI in the germline V gene. Trimming removed 5 bases at V and 2 bases at J, with 3 bases between. CDR3 nucleotides: TGTGCCAGCAGTCCAAACACTGAAGCTTTCTTT. Translating it yields CASSPNTEAFF.